These 5 T cell receptor beta chains were all obtained from the same sample, sequenced in a study of blood T cell repertoires in COVID-19. Assay used: immunoSEQ multiplex PCR; TCRdb lists only in-frame clones, some missing. The sample contains a few hundred thousand clones, around four fifths of which appear only once. The sample comprised peripheral blood. All receptors come from a woman in her fifties or sixties with acute or convalescent COVID-19.

Ten or more counts support this clone. This chain uses TRBV15 with TRBJ2-3; no reliable D call. The ends were cut back, 1 base at V and 0 bases at J, with 11 bases in the middle. CDR3 length: 16 amino acids. Per the germline V gene, CDR1 is LNHNV and CDR2 is YYDKDF (reference sequence). DNA for the CDR3: TGTGCCACCAGCAGAGCCCAACTCTTAAGCACAGATACGCAGTATTTT. Translating it yields CATSRAQLLSTDTQYF.

Only a few counts were recorded for this clone. The chain joins TRBV6-4 to TRBJ2-3; 7 nucleotides match TRBD1. In germline, CDR1 is MRHNA, CDR2 SNTAGT. The CDR3 consists of 15 residues. V lost 4 bases, J lost 4 bases, and 8 bases stayed unmatched. The CDR3 is CASSATGNSADTQYF. DNA of the CDR3: TGTGCCAGCAGTGCGACAGGGAATTCGGCAGATACGCAGTATTTT.

The V gene is TRBV30, the J gene TRBJ2-5, with 11 bases identical to TRBD2. This CDR3 is built from 13 residues. Germline CDR1 and CDR2: GTSNPN and SVGIG (reference sequence). Trimming at V came to 4 bases and at J to 7 bases, leaving 5 bases not matched to a gene. This chain's CDR3 is CAWIQTSGGTQYF. The CDR3 coding sequence is TGTGCCTGGATCCAAACTAGCGGGGGGACCCAGTACTTC.

The gene calls are TRBV30 and TRBJ1-4, with TRBD1 as a possible D gene (5 bases). Looked up from germline, CDR1 is GTSNPN and CDR2 is SVGIG (reference sequence). The CDR3 sequence is 16 residues long. The V end lost 4 bases, the J end lost 0 bases, and 15 bases lay between the germline ends. The CDR3, as DNA: TGTGCCTGGAAGGGGAAAGAGAGTGCAACTAATGAAAAACTGTTTTTT. Encoded protein: CAWKGKESATNEKLFF.

CDR3 DNA: TGTGCCAGCAGCCCCCAGGGACAGTATAATGAGCAGTTCTTC. Protein product: CASSPQGQYNEQFF. The rearrangement joins TRBV7-3 to TRBJ2-1, with TRBD1 matching over 7 bases. J was trimmed by 7 bases and V by 5 bases; bases with no gene match: 8. CDR1 is SGHTA, CDR2 FQGTGA, per germline. The CDR3 is 14 residues long.